One sample yielded the 30 T cell receptor beta chains listed below, sequenced in a study of T cells in Graves' hyperthyroidism and ophthalmopathy. Using RNA transcripts as the source, TCR beta CDR3 regions were amplified. A set of HTBI primers served as the primers for a first-round RT-PCR of the TCR CDR3. TCRdb passed the multiplex PCR reads through MiXCR, listing each CDR3 protein once. The table records roughly 110,000 distinct CDR3 sequences, approximately 15% of them present only once. The material sequenced was blood. Receptors originate from a woman aged 45-59 years with Graves' hyperthyroidism.

A few counts support this clonotype. V and J are TRBV28 and TRBJ2-5; unclear D gene. Germline V gives CDR1 MDHEN, CDR2 SYDVKM. This CDR3 spans 14 amino acids. V gave up 6 bases and J gave up 5 bases, with 16 bases separating them. In DNA, the CDR3 is TGTGCCAGCAGCAACGGACCCCTAAGGGAGACCCAGTACTTC. Its protein product is CASSNGPLRETQYF.

This clonotype has ten or more counts. The V and J genes are TRBV28 and TRBJ1-5, with TRBD1 as a possible D gene (5 bases). Trimming took off 3 bases at V and 4 bases at J, with 13 bases between the two ends. Germline CDR1 and CDR2: MDHEN and SYDVKM. The CDR3 has 15 amino acids. The CDR3, as DNA: TGTGCCAGCAGTTTTCCGGGGGAGACAAATCAGCCCCAGCATTTT. Translating it yields CASSFPGETNQPQHF.

This clonotype was observed at least ten times. The chain employs TRBV7-8 and TRBJ1-1; D unresolved. Germline loops: CDR1 SGHVS, CDR2 FQNEAQ. V was clipped by 4 bases and J by 1 base, with 10 bases between them. The CDR3 has 14 amino acids. As DNA, the CDR3 is TGTGCCAGCAGCTCGTCCCTGGGGAACACTGAAGCTTTCTTT. Its protein is CASSSSLGNTEAFF.

This clonotype was counted at least ten times. The gene calls are TRBV20-1 and TRBJ2-5; D gene uncertain. The CDR3 totals 12 residues. Germline V gene lookup returns CDR1 DFQATT and CDR2 SNEGSKA (reference sequence). V was clipped by 5 bases and J by 4 bases, with 11 bases between them. The CDR3 DNA is TGCAGTGCTGACCCCTGGGGAGAGACCCAGTACTTC. Its translation: CSADPWGETQYF.

This clonotype has just a few counts. The chain carries TRBV20-1 and TRBJ1-4, with 8 nucleotides matching TRBD1. The CDR3 loop spans 12 amino acids. The ends lost 8 bases at V and 8 bases at J; junction bases unmatched: 7. CDR1 is DFQATT, CDR2 SNEGSKA, per germline (reference sequence). CDR3 loop: CSPRGLEEKLFF. In DNA, the CDR3 is TGCAGTCCCAGGGGGCTGGAGGAAAAACTGTTTTTT.

This clonotype was seen repeatedly, ten times or more. V and J are TRBV29-1 and TRBJ2-3; TRBD2 agrees at 8 bases. The CDR3 is 13 residues long. With V trimmed by 5 bases and J by 5 bases, 6 bases remained unmatched. The germline V gene has CDR1 SQVTM and CDR2 ANQGSEA. The CDR3 spells CSVLSGSRDTQYF. The CDR3 coding sequence is TGCAGCGTTCTCAGCGGGAGTAGAGATACGCAGTATTTT.

This clonotype was recorded at least ten times. The rearrangement links TRBV10-3 to TRBJ1-1; D is ambiguous. The V and J ends lost 3 bases and 4 bases respectively, with 6 bases between them. The CDR3 totals 12 residues. Germline V CDR1 and CDR2: ENHRY, SYGVKD. The chain's CDR3 is CAISEQSTEAFF. CDR3 DNA: TGTGCCATCAGTGAACAGAGCACTGAAGCTTTCTTT.

The rearrangement uses TRBV2 and TRBJ2-1; TRBD2 agrees at 10 bases. The V and J ends lost 8 bases and 4 bases, in that order; junction bases with no gene match: 8. Looked up from germline, CDR1 is SNHLY and CDR2 is FYNNEI. This CDR3 comprises 15 residues. CDR3: CASGAALAGYNEQFF. CDR3 coding DNA: TGTGCCAGCGGGGCAGCACTAGCGGGATACAATGAGCAGTTCTTC.

The chain joins TRBV7-8 to TRBJ2-2; D is perhaps TRBD1 or TRBD2 (6 bases each). V lost 5 bases and J lost 5, with 18 bases in between. The V gene's germline CDR1 is SGHVS and CDR2 FQNEAQ. This CDR3 has 16 amino acids. CDR3 sequence (DNA): TGTGCCAGCAGCAGGTTAAGGGGGGCGAGTACCGGGGAGCTGTTTTTT. This sequence encodes CASSRLRGASTGELFF.

Concerning this clonotype: A read error may be the cause here, since a much bigger clone is one base away. The chain recombines TRBV7-2 with TRBJ2-2; no clear D. Per the germline V gene, CDR1 is SGHTA and CDR2 is FQGNSA. Trimming pared 5 bases from V and 3 bases from J, leaving 13 bases between. The CDR3 spans 15 residues. The chain's CDR3 is CASSEAIGHTGELFF. In nucleotides, the CDR3 is TGTGCCAGCAGCGAAGCTATAGGGCACACCGGGGAGCTGTTTTTT.

This clonotype was detected ten times or more. J is TRBJ2-1 and V is TRBV10-3; the D gene is possibly TRBD2 (6 bases). This CDR3 region has 12 residues. Germline V lookup: CDR1 ENHRY, CDR2 SYGVKD. V shed 6 bases and J shed 8 bases, with 11 bases lying between them. CDR3 coding DNA: TGTGCCATCAGCGTCACGGGGGATGAGCAGTTCTTC. Translated, it gives CAISVTGDEQFF.

Of note for this clonotype: A read error may be the cause here, since a much bigger clone is one base away. The chain links TRBV6-1 to TRBJ1-1; D possibly corresponds to TRBD1 (5 bases). The CDR3 is 15 amino acids. CDR1 and CDR2 from the germline V gene are MNHNS and SASEGT. The CDR3 DNA follows: TGTGCCAGCAGGGACTCGGGACGCCTGAACGCTGAAGCTTTCTTT. Protein: CASRDSGRLNAEAFF.

This clonotype was recorded many times. This sequence joins TRBV27 and TRBJ1-5, with a weak D call TRBD1 (5 bases). The CDR3 totals 13 residues. Trimming shortened V by 2 bases and J by 5 bases, and 7 bases separated the two germline ends. Germline V lookup: CDR1 MNHEY, CDR2 SMNVEV (reference sequence). The CDR3 DNA reads TGTGCCAGCAGTTTACGGGGGTATCAGCCCCAGCATTTT. Its translation is CASSLRGYQPQHF.

This clonotype was seen at least ten times. The J gene is TRBJ2-3, the V gene TRBV5-8; tentative D call: TRBD1 (5 bases). Per the germline V gene, CDR1 is SGHTS and CDR2 is YDEGEE. The CDR3 length is 14 residues. V was clipped by 0 bases and J by 2 bases, with 7 bases between them. The CDR3 sequence is CASSLGQPTDTQYF. The CDR3 DNA follows: TGTGCCAGCAGCTTGGGACAGCCCACAGATACGCAGTATTTT.

This clonotype showed up many times. This rearrangement joins TRBV27 to TRBJ1-1; 9 nucleotides agree with TRBD1. The ends lost 6 bases at V and 1 base at J; junction bases unmatched: 0. The CDR3 consists of 13 residues. Germline CDR1 MNHEY, CDR2 SMNVEV (reference sequence). This chain's CDR3 is CASRGQGNTEAFF. In nucleotides, the CDR3 is TGTGCCAGCAGGGGACAGGGGAACACTGAAGCTTTCTTT.

The V and J genes are TRBV11-2 and TRBJ2-2; 14 bases fit TRBD2. The J segment lost 7 bases and the V segment lost 4 bases, leaving 5 bases of the junction unmatched. The CDR3 contains 16 residues. The germline gives CDR1 SGHAT, CDR2 FQNNGV. The CDR3 is CASSSGLAGVGGELFF. For the CDR3, the DNA is TGTGCCAGCAGCTCGGGACTAGCGGGAGTTGGCGGGGAGCTGTTTTTT.

At least ten counts were recorded for this clonotype. The rearrangement joins TRBV18 to TRBJ2-2; D gene ambiguous. CDR1 and CDR2 (germline): KGHSH, LQKENI. V gave up 3 bases and J gave up 1 base, with 15 bases separating them. This CDR3 contains 17 residues. CDR3 in amino acids: CASSPPSLKRNTGELFF. For the CDR3, the DNA is TGTGCCAGCTCACCCCCGTCCCTAAAGAGGAACACCGGGGAGCTGTTTTTT.

At least ten counts were recorded for this clonotype. This rearrangement joins TRBV12-3 or TRBV12-4 to TRBJ2-7; TRBD1 matches 8 bases. The CDR3 is 15 amino acids. V trimming: 3 bases; J trimming: 3 bases; junction bases outside the gene matches: 7. As DNA, the CDR3 is TGTGCCAGCAGTTTGTTCGGACAGGGAATCTACGAGCAGTACTTC. This encodes CASSLFGQGIYEQYF.

The sample holds many counts of this clonotype. The rearrangement uses TRBV28 and TRBJ2-7; D possibly matches TRBD1 or TRBD2 (5 bases each). Germline CDR1 is MDHEN and CDR2 is SYDVKM. The V end lost 8 bases, the J end lost 3 bases, and 20 bases lay between the germline ends. This CDR3 has 15 residues. CDR3 residues: CASGTALPFIYEQYV. DNA of the CDR3: TGTGCCAGCGGGACGGCGCTCCCTTTTATCTACGAGCAGTACGTC.

This clonotype occurred many times. The genes are TRBV6-1 and TRBJ2-7; 7 nucleotides agree with TRBD2. The CDR3 contains 16 residues. V shed 6 bases, J shed 1 base, and the junction held 12 bases outside the gene matches. The germline V gene has CDR1 MNHNS and CDR2 SASEGT. The chain's CDR3 is CASRGGFRKRSYEQYV. The CDR3 bases are TGTGCCAGCAGGGGGGGGTTTCGGAAGAGGTCCTACGAGCAGTACGTC.

This clonotype was found many times. The rearrangement links TRBV12-3 or TRBV12-4 to TRBJ2-3, with 10 positions matching TRBD2. Trimming cost V 4 bases and J 2 bases; bases outside gene matches: 9. The CDR3 is 17 amino acids. CDR3 residues: CASSSTTSGRFTDTQYF. CDR3 DNA: TGTGCCAGCAGTTCAACGACTAGCGGGCGCTTCACAGATACGCAGTATTTT.

This clonotype appeared many times. The chain has TRBV28 and TRBJ2-6, with D tentatively TRBD1 or TRBD2 (5 bases each). Trimming removed 6 bases from V and 0 bases from J, with 12 bases in between. The V gene's germline CDR1 is MDHEN and CDR2 SYDVKM. CDR3 length equals 16 residues. The chain's CDR3 is CASSSGRGSGANVLTF. In DNA, the CDR3 is TGTGCCAGCAGCTCGGGACGGGGCTCTGGGGCCAACGTCCTGACTTTC.

In this sample, this clonotype turned up many times. The J gene is TRBJ2-2, the V gene TRBV20-1; 8 bases align to TRBD1. There are 16 residues in the CDR3. V lost 2 bases and J lost 2; bases outside the gene matches: 7. Per germline, CDR1 DFQATT and CDR2 SNEGSKA (reference sequence). CDR3 region: CSARSDRGPNTGELFF. CDR3 bases: TGCAGTGCTAGATCCGACAGGGGCCCTAACACCGGGGAGCTGTTTTTT.

This clonotype was detected many times. The V gene is TRBV5-1, the J gene TRBJ1-4, with 7 bases matching TRBD1. V dropped 2 bases and J dropped 7; count of bases not matched to a gene: 8. This CDR3 spans 15 amino acids. Germline-derived CDR1 and CDR2 are SGHRS and YFSETQ. DNA of the CDR3: TGCGCCAGCAGCTTTTCAGGGGGGGACGGTGAAAAACTGTTTTTT. This codes for CASSFSGGDGEKLFF.

The gene calls are TRBV19 and TRBJ1-2, with TRBD1 as a possible D gene (5 bases). CDR3 size: 15 residues. Germline lookup yields CDR1 LNHDA and CDR2 SQIVND (reference sequence). Trimming left V 3 bases short and J 1 base short, with 12 bases between. The CDR3 DNA reads TGTGCCAGTAGTATTCAGGGCGGCATTAACTATGGCTACACCTTC. Its translation is CASSIQGGINYGYTF.

The table lists this clonotype with many counts. This sequence joins TRBV11-2 and TRBJ1-2; weak D call: TRBD1 (6 bases). The V and J ends lost 5 bases and 3 bases respectively, with 13 bases between them. There are 14 residues in the CDR3. The germline V gene has CDR1 SGHAT and CDR2 FQNNGV. In nucleotides, the CDR3 is TGTGCCAGCAGCCCGGGGGCCGGGTACTATGGCTACACCTTC. This translates into CASSPGAGYYGYTF.

This clonotype was picked up a small number of times. This sequence joins TRBV7-2 and TRBJ2-1, with 11 bases matching TRBD2. With 6 bases clipped from V and 8 bases from J, the junction kept 9 bases outside the gene matches. This CDR3 spans 15 amino acids. Germline V gives CDR1 SGHTA, CDR2 FQGNSA. DNA for the CDR3: TGTGCCAGCAGTTATACAACTAGCGGGAGCGATGAGCAGTTCTTC. As protein: CASSYTTSGSDEQFF.

This clonotype occurred many times. The chain employs TRBV20-1 and TRBJ1-5, with D perhaps TRBD1 (5 bases). This CDR3 region has 16 residues. Germline V gene sequence: CDR1 DFQATT, CDR2 SNEGSKA (reference sequence). Trimming stripped 2 bases from V and 7 bases from J, with 21 bases between. The CDR3 region is CSARSRDLEGRQPQHF. CDR3 bases: TGCAGTGCTAGATCCCGGGACCTGGAGGGGAGGCAGCCCCAGCATTTT.

In this sample, this clonotype turned up many times. The chain joins TRBV29-1 to TRBJ2-7; D may correspond to TRBD1 or TRBD2 (5 bases each). From germline, CDR1 is SQVTM and CDR2 ANQGSEA. The CDR3 length is 14 residues. V was pared by 6 bases and J by 5 bases, with 20 bases between. CDR3 loop: CSVGPRDGRDEQYF. As DNA, the CDR3 is TGCAGCGTGGGCCCCCGGGACGGTCGGGACGAGCAGTACTTC.

This chain links TRBV28 with TRBJ2-5; 14 nucleotides align to TRBD2. This CDR3 region has 17 residues. Germline lookup yields CDR1 MDHEN and CDR2 SYDVKM. V trimming: 7 bases; J trimming: 4 bases; junction bases outside the gene matches: 11. The CDR3 reads CASKGGTSGSVGETQYF. The CDR3, as DNA: TGTGCCAGCAAAGGGGGGACTAGCGGGAGTGTAGGAGAGACCCAGTACTTC.